This T cell receptor (beta chain) was sequenced in a study of blood T cell repertoires in COVID-19. Study at large: From the United States, Italy and Spain came samples of acute and convalescent COVID-19.

Sequencing used immunoSEQ multiplex PCR; TCRdb keeps in-frame clones, though not all of them. Of 43,000 or so clones detected, 87% appear once; the ten largest clones hold roughly a tenth. Germline loops: CDR1 MNHEY, CDR2 SVGAGI. Trimming removed 0 bases at V and 6 bases at J, with 11 bases between. This CDR3 comprises 15 residues. This clonotype originated in a woman aged 80 or older with active COVID-19. The sample taken for sequencing was peripheral blood. This sequence joins TRBV6-5 and TRBJ2-2; no firm D call. The CDR3 here is CASSYSPRRSGELFF. The DNA for the CDR3 is TGTGCCAGCAGTTACTCGCCCCGGCGGTCCGGGGAGCTGTTTTTT.